Listed below are T cell receptor beta chains from one sample, sequenced in a study of blood T cells in healthy people across ages. MiXCR was run by TCRdb on the 5' RACE reads, yielding one entry per CDR3 protein. The table lists about 780,000 distinct CDR3 sequences, about 47% of them singletons. The sequenced sample consisted of blood. These receptors were taken from a man older than 75 in good health. Both conserved end residues are part of each CDR3. The D gene is left open where the match is weak. Clone size is given for some rows only: seen once, a few or many times, or a class if the clone is expanded.

-,15,TRBV6-1,-,TRBJ1-5,TGTGCCAGCACCCCGACAGAGCGGTACAATCAGCCCCAGCATTTT,CASTPTERYNQPQHF
-,16,TRBV25-1,-,TRBJ2-5,TGTGCCAGCAGTGAATATAGGGCCTCAATCCAAGAGACCCAGTACTTC,CASSEYRASIQETQYF
-,12,TRBV30,-,TRBJ2-7,TGTGCCTGTGACATTGGGCGCTACGAGCAGTACTTC,CACDIGRYEQYF
-,15,TRBV9,TRBD2,TRBJ2-7,TGTGCCAGCAGCGTAAGACTAGCGGGAGTCAATGAGCAGTACTTC,CASSVRLAGVNEQYF
-,10,TRBV29-1,-,TRBJ2-7,TGCAGCGTTGTAGCCTACGAGCAGTACTTC,CSVVAYEQYF
-,16,TRBV3-1,TRBD2,TRBJ2-5,TGTGCCAGCAGCCTCGTGGGTGCTAGCGGCAAAGAGTCCCAGTACTTC,CASSLVGASGKESQYF
once,16,TRBV9,-,TRBJ2-3,TGTGCCAGCAGCGTACTCCCCGGGGGCCAGGCAGATACGCAGTATTTT,CASSVLPGGQADTQYF
many,15,TRBV20-1,TRBD2,TRBJ2-5,TGCAGTGCCGGGACTAGCGGGAGGCTTCAAGAGACCCAGTACTTC,CSAGTSGRLQETQYF
-,15,TRBV24-1,TRBD1,TRBJ2-7,TGTGCCACCAGTGAATCTGACAGGGCGTCCTACGAGCAGTACTTC,CATSESDRASYEQYF
few,12,TRBV20-1,-,TRBJ2-5,TGCAGTGCTACGGACACTCAAGAGACCCAGTACTTC,CSATDTQETQYF
-,14,TRBV3-1,-,TRBJ1-4,TGTGCCAGCAGCCGGCGGGCAACTAATGAAAAACTGTTTTTT,CASSRRATNEKLFF